This T cell receptor beta chain was identified in a study of control samples from healthy donors and cancer patients. The V and J ends lost 3 bases and 2 bases, in that order; junction bases with no gene match: 7. Germline V gives CDR1 KGHSH, CDR2 LQKENI. The CDR3 runs to 17 residues. Method: immunoSEQ multiplex PCR; TCRdb's copy keeps in-frame clones and lacks some. Of roughly 130,000 clones listed, around 94% are singletons. The TCR originated in a man in his fifties or sixties with colorectal cancer. The rearrangement links TRBV18 to TRBJ2-2, with 9 bases fitting TRBD2. Sequencing was carried out using PBMCs. CDR3 region: CASSPVLAGANTGELFF. CDR3 in DNA: TGTGCCAGCTCACCGGTTTTAGCGGGAGCAAACACCGGGGAGCTGTTTTTT. Full variable domain (missing parts from reference TRBV18 and TRBJ2-2): NAGVMQNPRHLVRRRGQEARLRCSPMKGHSHVYWYRQLPEEGLKFMVYLQKENIIDESGMPKERFSAEFPKEGPSILRIQQVVRGDSAAYFCASSPVLAGANTGELFFGEGSRLTVL.